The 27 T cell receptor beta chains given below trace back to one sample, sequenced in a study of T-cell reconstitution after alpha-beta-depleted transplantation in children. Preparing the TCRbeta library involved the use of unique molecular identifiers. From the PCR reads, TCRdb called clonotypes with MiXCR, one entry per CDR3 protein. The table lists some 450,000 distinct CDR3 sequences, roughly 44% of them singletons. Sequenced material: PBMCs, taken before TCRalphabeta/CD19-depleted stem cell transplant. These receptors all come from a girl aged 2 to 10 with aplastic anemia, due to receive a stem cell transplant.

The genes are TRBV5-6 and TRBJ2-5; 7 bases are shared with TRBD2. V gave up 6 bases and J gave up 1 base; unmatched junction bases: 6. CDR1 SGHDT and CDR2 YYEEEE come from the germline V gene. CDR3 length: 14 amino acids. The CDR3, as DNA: TGTGCCAGCACCGGGGGGTGGGGCCAAGAGACCCAGTACTTC. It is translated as CASTGGWGQETQYF.

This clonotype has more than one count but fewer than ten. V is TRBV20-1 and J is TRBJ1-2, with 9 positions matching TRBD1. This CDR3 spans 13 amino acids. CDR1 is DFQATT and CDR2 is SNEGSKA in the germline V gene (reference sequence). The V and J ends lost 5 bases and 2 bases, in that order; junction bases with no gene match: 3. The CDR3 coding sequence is TGCAGTGCTGAAGGACAGGGGAACTATGGCTACACCTTC. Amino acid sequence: CSAEGQGNYGYTF.

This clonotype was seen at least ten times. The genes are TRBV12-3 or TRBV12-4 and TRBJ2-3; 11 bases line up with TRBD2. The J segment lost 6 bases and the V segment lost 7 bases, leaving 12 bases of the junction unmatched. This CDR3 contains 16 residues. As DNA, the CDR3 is TGTGCCAGCATCCGAAGTAGCGGGAGGGCCCTGGATACGCAGTATTTT. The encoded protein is CASIRSSGRALDTQYF.

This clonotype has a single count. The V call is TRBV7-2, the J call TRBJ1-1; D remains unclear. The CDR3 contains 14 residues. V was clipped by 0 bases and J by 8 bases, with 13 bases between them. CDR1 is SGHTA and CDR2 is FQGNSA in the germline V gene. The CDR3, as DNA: TGTGCCAGCAGCTTAGCGGTGACCTCAGGAGAAGCTTTCTTT. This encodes CASSLAVTSGEAFF.

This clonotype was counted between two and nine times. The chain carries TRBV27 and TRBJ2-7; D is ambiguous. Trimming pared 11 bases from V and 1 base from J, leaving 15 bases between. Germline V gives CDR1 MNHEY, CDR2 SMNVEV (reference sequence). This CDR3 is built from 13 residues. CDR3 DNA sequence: TGTGCCGAATCCACGTGTAAATCCTACGAGCAGTACTTC. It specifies CAESTCKSYEQYF.

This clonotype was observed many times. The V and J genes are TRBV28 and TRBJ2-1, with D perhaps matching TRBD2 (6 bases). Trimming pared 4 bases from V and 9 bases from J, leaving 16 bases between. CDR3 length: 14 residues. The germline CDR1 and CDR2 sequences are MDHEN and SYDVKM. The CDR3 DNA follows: TGTGCCAGCAGTTCACCGGGAGTCAAGGCTGAGCAGTTCTTC. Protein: CASSSPGVKAEQFF.

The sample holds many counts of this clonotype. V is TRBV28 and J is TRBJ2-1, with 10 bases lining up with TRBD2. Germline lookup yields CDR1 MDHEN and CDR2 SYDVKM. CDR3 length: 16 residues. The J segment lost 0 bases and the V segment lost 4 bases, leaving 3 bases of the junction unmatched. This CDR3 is CASSWTSGSSYNEQFF. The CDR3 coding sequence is TGTGCCAGCAGTTGGACTAGCGGAAGCTCCTACAATGAGCAGTTCTTC.

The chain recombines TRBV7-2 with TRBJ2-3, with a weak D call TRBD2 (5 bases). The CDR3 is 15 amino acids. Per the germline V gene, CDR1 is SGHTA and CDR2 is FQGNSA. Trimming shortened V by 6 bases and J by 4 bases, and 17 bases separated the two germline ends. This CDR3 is CASSRTRHSSDTQYF. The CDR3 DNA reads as TGTGCCAGCAGTAGGACTCGCCACTCTTCAGATACGCAGTATTTT.

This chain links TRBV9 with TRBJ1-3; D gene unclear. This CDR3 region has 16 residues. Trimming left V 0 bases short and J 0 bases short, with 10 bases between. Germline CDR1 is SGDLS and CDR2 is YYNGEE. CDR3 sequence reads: CASSVGALLSGNTIYF. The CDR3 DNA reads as TGTGCCAGCAGCGTAGGCGCGCTGCTCTCTGGAAACACCATATATTTT. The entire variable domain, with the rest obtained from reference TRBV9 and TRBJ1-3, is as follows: DSGVTQTPKHLITATGQRVTLRCSPRSGDLSVYWYQQSLDQGLQFLIQYYNGEERAKGNILERFSAQQFPDLHSELNLSSLELGDSALYFCASSVGALLSGNTIYFGEGSWLTVV.

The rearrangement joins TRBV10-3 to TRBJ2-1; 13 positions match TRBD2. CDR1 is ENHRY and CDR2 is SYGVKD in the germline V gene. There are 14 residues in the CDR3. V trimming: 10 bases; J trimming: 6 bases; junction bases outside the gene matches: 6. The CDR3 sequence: CATGTSGDGNEQFF. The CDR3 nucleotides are TGTGCCACCGGGACTAGCGGGGATGGCAATGAGCAGTTCTTC.

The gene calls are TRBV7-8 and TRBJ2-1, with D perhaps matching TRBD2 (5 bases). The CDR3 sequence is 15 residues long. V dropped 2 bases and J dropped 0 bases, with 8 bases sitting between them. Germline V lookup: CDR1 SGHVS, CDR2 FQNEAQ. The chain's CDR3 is CASSLRRASYNEQFF. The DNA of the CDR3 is TGTGCCAGCAGCTTACGGCGGGCCTCCTACAATGAGCAGTTCTTC.

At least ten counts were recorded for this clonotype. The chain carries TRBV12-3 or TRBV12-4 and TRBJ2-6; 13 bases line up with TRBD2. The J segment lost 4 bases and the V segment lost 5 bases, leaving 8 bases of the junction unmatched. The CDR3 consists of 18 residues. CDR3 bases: TGTGCCAGCAGTCACACTAGCGGGAGGGCCCGCGGGGCCAACGTCCTGACTTTC. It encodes CASSHTSGRARGANVLTF.

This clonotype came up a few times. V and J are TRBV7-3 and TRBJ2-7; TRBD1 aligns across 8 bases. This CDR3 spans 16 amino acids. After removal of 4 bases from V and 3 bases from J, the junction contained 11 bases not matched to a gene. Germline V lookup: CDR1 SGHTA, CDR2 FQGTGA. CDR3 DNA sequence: TGTGCCAGCAGCTCAGCCCCGGGACAGGCCAGCTACGAGCAGTACTTC. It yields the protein CASSSAPGQASYEQYF.

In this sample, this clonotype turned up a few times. The CDR3 protein is CSALRTSGRYEQFF. The CDR3, as DNA: TGCAGTGCGCTCCGGACTAGCGGGAGGTATGAGCAGTTCTTC. The V and J genes are TRBV20-1 and TRBJ2-1; TRBD2 matches at 14 bases. The CDR3 has 14 residues. J was trimmed by 8 bases and V by 6 bases; bases with no gene match: 6. Germline lookup yields CDR1 DFQATT and CDR2 SNEGSKA (reference sequence).

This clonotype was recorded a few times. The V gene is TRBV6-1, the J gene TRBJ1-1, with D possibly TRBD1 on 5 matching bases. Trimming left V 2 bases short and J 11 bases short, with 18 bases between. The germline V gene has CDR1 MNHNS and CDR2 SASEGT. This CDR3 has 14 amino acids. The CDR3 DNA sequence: TGTGCCAGCAGTGAACTACCGGGGCCCGTCGAGGCTTTCTTT. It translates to CASSELPGPVEAFF.

CDR3 coding DNA: TGCAGTGCTAGAGTCCAGTCCACAGATACGCAGTATTTT. It yields the protein CSARVQSTDTQYF. The rearrangement uses TRBV20-1 and TRBJ2-3; D uncertain. V lost 1 base and J lost 2, with 7 bases in between. Germline V gives CDR1 DFQATT, CDR2 SNEGSKA (reference sequence). CDR3 length: 13 residues.

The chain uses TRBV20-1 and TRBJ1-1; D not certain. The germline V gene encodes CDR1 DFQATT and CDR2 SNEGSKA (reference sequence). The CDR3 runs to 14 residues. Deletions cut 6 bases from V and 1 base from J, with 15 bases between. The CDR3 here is CSARKRDRNTEAFF. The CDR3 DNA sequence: TGCAGTGCCCGCAAAAGAGACCGGAACACTGAAGCTTTCTTT.

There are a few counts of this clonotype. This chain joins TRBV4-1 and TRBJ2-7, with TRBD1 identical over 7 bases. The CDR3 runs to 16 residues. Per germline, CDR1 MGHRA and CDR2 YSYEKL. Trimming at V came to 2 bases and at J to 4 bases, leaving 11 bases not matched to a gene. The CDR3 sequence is CASSQPTGARFYEQYF. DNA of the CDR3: TGCGCCAGCAGCCAACCTACAGGGGCCAGGTTTTACGAGCAGTACTTC.

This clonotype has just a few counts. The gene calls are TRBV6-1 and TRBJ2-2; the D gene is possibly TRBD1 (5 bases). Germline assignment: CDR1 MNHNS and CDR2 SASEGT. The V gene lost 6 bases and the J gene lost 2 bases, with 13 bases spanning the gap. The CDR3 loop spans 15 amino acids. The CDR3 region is CASSHPRTNTGELFF. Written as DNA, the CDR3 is TGTGCCAGCAGCCACCCCCGGACAAACACCGGGGAGCTGTTTTTT.

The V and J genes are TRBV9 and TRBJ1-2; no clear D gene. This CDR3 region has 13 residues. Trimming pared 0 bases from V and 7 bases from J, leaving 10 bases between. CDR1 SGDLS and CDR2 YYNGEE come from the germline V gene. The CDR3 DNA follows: TGTGCCAGCAGCGTAGAGGAATACGGTGGCTACACCTTC. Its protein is CASSVEEYGGYTF.

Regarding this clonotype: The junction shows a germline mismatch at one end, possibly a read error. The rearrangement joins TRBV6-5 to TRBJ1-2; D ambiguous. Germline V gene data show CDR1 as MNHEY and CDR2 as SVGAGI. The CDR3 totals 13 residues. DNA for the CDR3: TGTGCCAGCAGTTACACAGAGAACTATGGCTACCCCTTC. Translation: CASSYTENYGYPF.

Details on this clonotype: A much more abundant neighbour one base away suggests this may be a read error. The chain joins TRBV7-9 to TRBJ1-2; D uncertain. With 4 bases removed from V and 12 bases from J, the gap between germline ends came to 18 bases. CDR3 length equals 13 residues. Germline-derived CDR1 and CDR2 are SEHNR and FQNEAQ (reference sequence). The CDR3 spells CASSYSGVIGDTF. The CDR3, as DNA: TGTGCCAGCAGCTATTCCGGGGTAATAGGCGACACCTTC.

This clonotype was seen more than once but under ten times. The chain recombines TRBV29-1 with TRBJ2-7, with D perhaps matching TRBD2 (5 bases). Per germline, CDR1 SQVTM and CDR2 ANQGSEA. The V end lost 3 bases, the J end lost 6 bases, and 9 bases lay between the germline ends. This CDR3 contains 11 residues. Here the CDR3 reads CSVDAGSEQYF. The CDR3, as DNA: TGCAGCGTTGATGCGGGCTCCGAGCAGTACTTC.

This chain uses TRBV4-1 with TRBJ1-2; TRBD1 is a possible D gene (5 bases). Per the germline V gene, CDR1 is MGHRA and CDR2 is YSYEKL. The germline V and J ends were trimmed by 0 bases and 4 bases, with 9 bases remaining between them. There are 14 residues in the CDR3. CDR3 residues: CASSQETRAYGYTF. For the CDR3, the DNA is TGCGCCAGCAGCCAAGAAACCAGGGCCTATGGCTACACCTTC.

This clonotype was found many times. CDR3 sequence: CASSPQGDEQYF. The CDR3 region has the DNA TGCGCCAGCAGCCCTCAGGGAGACGAGCAGTACTTC. The rearrangement uses TRBV5-1 and TRBJ2-7; D possibly matches TRBD1 or TRBD2 (5 bases each). Germline loops: CDR1 SGHRS, CDR2 YFSETQ. The V gene lost 4 bases and the J gene lost 5 bases, with 10 bases spanning the gap. CDR3 length: 12 residues. The whole variable domain, filled in from reference TRBV5-1 and TRBJ2-7, reads KAGVTQTPRYLIKTRGQQVTLSCSPISGHRSVSWYQQTPGQGLQFLFEYFSETQRNKGNFPGRFSGRQFSNSRSEMNVSTLELGDSALYLCASSPQGDEQYFGPGTRLTVT.

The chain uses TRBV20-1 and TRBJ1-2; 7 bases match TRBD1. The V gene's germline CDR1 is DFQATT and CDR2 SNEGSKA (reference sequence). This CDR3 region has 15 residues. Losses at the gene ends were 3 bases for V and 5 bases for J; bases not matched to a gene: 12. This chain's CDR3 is CSARYPGQILYGYTF. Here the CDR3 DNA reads TGCAGTGCTAGGTATCCGGGACAGATCCTATATGGCTACACCTTC.

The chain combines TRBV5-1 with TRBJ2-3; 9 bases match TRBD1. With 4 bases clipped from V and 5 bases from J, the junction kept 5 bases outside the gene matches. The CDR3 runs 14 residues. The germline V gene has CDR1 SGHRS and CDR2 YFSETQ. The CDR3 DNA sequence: TGCGCCAGCAGCGTGGGACAGGGAGGAGATACGCAGTATTTT. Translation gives CASSVGQGGDTQYF.